This TCR beta chain was found in a study of blood T cell repertoires in COVID-19. For the study at large: Collection of acute and convalescent COVID-19 samples took place in the United States, Italy and Spain. T cells, B-cell-depleted T cells, or PBMCs supplied cDNA or gDNA.

In the original workflow: Reference gene primer amplification gave estimated nucleated cell counts. Sequencing used immunoSEQ multiplex PCR; TCRdb keeps in-frame clones, though not all of them. The DNA was the basis for D and trimming; V, J and clone size are from that table. The data show about 160,000 clones, about four fifths seen once. The CDR3 sequence is 18 residues long. Germline V gene sequence: CDR1 SNHLY, CDR2 FYNNEI. After removal of 7 bases from V and 0 bases from J, the junction contained 12 bases not matched to a gene. The clonotype was recovered from a woman older than 75 with acute or convalescent COVID-19. Sequenced: peripheral blood. The chain combines TRBV2 with TRBJ2-1; 10 nucleotides align to TRBD2. CDR3 in amino acids: CASNERLAGAGSYNEQFF. The CDR3 nucleotides are TGTGCCAGCAACGAACGTCTAGCGGGAGCAGGCTCCTACAATGAGCAGTTCTTC.